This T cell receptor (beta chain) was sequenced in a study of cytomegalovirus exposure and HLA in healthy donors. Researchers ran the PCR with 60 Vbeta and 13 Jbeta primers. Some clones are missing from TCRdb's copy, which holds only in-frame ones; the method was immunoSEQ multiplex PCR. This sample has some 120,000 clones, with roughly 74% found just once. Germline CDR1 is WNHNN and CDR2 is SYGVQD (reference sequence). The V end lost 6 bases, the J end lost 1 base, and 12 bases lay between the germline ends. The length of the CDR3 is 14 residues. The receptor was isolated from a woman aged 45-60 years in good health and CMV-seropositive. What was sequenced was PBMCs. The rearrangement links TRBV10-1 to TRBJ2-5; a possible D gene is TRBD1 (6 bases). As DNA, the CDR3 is TGCGCCAGCAGCGGGACATCTCCCCAAGAGACCCAGTACTTC. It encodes CASSGTSPQETQYF.